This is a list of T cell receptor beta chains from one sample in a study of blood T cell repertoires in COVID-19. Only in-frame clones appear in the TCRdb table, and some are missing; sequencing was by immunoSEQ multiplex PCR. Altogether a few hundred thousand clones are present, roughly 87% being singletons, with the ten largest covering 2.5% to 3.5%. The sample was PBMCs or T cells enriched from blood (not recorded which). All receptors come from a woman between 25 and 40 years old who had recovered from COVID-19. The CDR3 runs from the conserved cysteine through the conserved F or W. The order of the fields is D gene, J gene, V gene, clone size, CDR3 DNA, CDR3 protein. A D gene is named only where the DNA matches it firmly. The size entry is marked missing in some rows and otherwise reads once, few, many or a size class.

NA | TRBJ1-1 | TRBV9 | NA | TGTGCCAGCAGCCCGGGGGGGAACACTGAAGCTTTCTTT | CASSPGGNTEAFF
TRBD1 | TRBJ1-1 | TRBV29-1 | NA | TGCAGCGCTACCAAGGGGGCGGCGGACACTGAAGCTTTCTTT | CSATKGAADTEAFF
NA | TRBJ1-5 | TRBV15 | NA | TGTGCCACCAGCAAAGACGGGGGCAATCAGCCCCAGCATTTT | CATSKDGGNQPQHF
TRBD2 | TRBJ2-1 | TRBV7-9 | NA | TGTGCCAGCAGCCTCCCTAGCGGGAGAACCTACAATGAGCAGTTCTTC | CASSLPSGRTYNEQFF
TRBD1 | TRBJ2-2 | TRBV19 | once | TGTGCCAGCAAATCCGGGGACAGGGTCACCGGGGAGCTGTTTTTT | CASKSGDRVTGELFF
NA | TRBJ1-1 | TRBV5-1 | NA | TGCGCCAGCAGCTTTCAGGGTCTGAACACTGAAGCTTTCTTT | CASSFQGLNTEAFF
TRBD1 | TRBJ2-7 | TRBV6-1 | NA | TGTGCCAGCAGTGAAGGGGACAGCCATACCTACGAGCAGTACTTC | CASSEGDSHTYEQYF
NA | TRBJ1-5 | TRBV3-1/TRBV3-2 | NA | TGTGCCAGCGGCGGGAATCAGCCCCAGCATTTT | CASGGNQPQHF
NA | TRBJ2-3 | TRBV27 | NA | TGTGCCAGCCGACAACCCCTGACCTTGGTAGGGTATTTT | CASRQPLTLVGYF
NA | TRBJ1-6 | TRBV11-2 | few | TGTGCCAGCAGAGCCAGGGATTCCTATAATTCACCCCTCCACTTT | CASRARDSYNSPLHF
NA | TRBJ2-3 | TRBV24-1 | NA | TGTGCCACCAGTGATTCCGGCCGGGGAAGCACAGATACGCAGTATTTT | CATSDSGRGSTDTQYF
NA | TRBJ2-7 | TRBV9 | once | TGTGCCAGCAGCGTAGGGCAGGGTTACTACGAGCAGTACTTC | CASSVGQGYYEQYF
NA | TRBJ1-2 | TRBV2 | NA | TGTGCCAGCAGTGTGGGCAGGGTTAACTATGGCTACACCTTC | CASSVGRVNYGYTF
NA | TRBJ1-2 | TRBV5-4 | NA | TGTGCCAGCAGCTTGAAACAGGGTAACTATGGCTACACCTTC | CASSLKQGNYGYTF
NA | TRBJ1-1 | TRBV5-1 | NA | TGCGCCAGCAGCTCACCACAGGAAGGAACTGAAGCTTTCTTT | CASSSPQEGTEAFF
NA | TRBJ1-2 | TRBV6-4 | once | TGTGCCAGCAGTGACTCATTAGGAGGAGGCTACACCTTC | CASSDSLGGGYTF
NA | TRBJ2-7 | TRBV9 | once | TGTGCCAGCAGCGTAGGGCATGGAGCTATGTACGAGCAGTACTTC | CASSVGHGAMYEQYF
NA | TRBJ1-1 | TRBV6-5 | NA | TGTGCCAGCAGAGTAACAGCGAACACTGAAGCTTTCTTT | CASRVTANTEAFF
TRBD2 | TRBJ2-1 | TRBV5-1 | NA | TGCGCCAGCAGCCCCTCGCTAGCGGGCACTTTCAATGAGCAGTTCTTC | CASSPSLAGTFNEQFF
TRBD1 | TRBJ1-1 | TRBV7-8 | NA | TGTGCCAGCAGCTCCTACCGAGGTGACAGGGGCACTGAAGCTTTCTTT | CASSSYRGDRGTEAFF
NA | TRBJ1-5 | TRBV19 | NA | TGTGCCAGTAGTACTCGTAACAGAGAGAATCAGCCCCAGCATTTT | CASSTRNRENQPQHF
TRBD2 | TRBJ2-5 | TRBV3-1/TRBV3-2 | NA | TGTGCCAGCAGCCAAGATGGGACTAGTGAGACCCAGTACTTC | CASSQDGTSETQYF
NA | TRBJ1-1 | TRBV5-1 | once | TGCGCCAGCACGGAGGCGGGAGAAGCTTTCTTT | CASTEAGEAFF
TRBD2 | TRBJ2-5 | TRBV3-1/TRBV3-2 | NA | TGTGCCAGCAGCCAGGGACTAGCGGACCTGGAGACCCAGTACTTC | CASSQGLADLETQYF
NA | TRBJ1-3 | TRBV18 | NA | TGTGCCAGCTCACCACCGAGTCTTGGAAACACCATATATTTT | CASSPPSLGNTIYF
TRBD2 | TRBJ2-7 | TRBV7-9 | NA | TGTGCCAGCAGCTTCGCGGGAGGGGCCTACGAGCAGTACTTC | CASSFAGGAYEQYF
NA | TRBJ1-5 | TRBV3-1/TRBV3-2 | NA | TGTGCCAGCAGCCAAACTTCTGGGCAGCACAATCAGCCCCAGCATTTT | CASSQTSGQHNQPQHF
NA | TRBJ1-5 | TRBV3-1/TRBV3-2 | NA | TGTGCCAGCGGCACACAGGGAAATCAGCCCCAGCATTTT | CASGTQGNQPQHF
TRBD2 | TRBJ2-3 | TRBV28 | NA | TGTGCCAGCAGTTTGGGGTGGGAGGGAGGCACAGATACGCAGTATTTT | CASSLGWEGGTDTQYF
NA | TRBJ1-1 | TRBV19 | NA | TGTGCCAGTAGGAGGAGGAGGGAAGGAGCTTTCTTT | CASRRRREGAFF
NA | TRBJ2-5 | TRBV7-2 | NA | TGTGCCAGCAGCTTAGGCCTTAGAGAGACCCAGTACTTC | CASSLGLRETQYF
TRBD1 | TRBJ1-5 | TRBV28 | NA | TGTGCCAGCAGTGCGTTCCGGGACAGGGTCAATCAGCCCCAGCATTTT | CASSAFRDRVNQPQHF
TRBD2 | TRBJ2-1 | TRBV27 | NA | TGTGCCAGCAGGATGCTAGCGGGAGCCGCCGATGAGCAGTTCTTC | CASRMLAGAADEQFF
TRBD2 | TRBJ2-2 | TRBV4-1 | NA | TGCGCCAGCAGCCAAGCTGGGCGGGGGGGCGTCACCGGGGAGCTGTTTTTT | CASSQAGRGGVTGELFF
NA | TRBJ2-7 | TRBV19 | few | TGTGCCAGTGGGCCGAACTACGAGCAGTACTTC | CASGPNYEQYF
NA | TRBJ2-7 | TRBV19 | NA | TGTGCCAGTAGCCTCGCTGGGGCCCGTTACGAGCAGTACTTC | CASSLAGARYEQYF
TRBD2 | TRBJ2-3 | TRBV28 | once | TGTGCCAGCAGTTTTTTTAGCGGGAGCACAGATACGCAGTATTTT | CASSFFSGSTDTQYF
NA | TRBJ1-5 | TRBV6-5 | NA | TGTGCCACCGGGGATTCTCAGCCCCAGCATTTT | CATGDSQPQHF
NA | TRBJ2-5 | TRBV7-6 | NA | TGTGCCAGCAGCTTTTCAGACCAAGAGACCCAGTACTTC | CASSFSDQETQYF
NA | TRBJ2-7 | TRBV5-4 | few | TGTGCCAGCAGCTTGGACATCGGGAGCAACGAGCAGTACTTC | CASSLDIGSNEQYF
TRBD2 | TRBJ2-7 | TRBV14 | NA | TGTGCCAGCAGCCGATCTAGCGGGGCTTTCTCCTACGAGCAGTACTTC | CASSRSSGAFSYEQYF
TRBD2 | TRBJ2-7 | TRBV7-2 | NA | TGTGCCAGCAGCTTGGCTAGCGGGGGGCCGGTTGGTGCTTACGAGCAGTACTTC | CASSLASGGPVGAYEQYF
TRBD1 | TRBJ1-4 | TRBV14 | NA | TGTGCCAGCAGCCCAGGGGGGATAGGTGAAAAACTGTTTTTT | CASSPGGIGEKLFF
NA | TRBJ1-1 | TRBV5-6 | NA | TGTGCCAGCAGCTTAACACTCGGAGGGAGCACTGAAGCTTTCTTT | CASSLTLGGSTEAFF
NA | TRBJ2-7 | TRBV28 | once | TGTGCCAGCAGTACGCCAATACGGGAGCAGTACTTC | CASSTPIREQYF